These 3 T cell receptor beta chains originate from one sample sequenced in a study of multiple sclerosis patients with progressive multifocal leukoencephalopathy (dated by TCRdb to the late 2010s). Explained via the paper, the time point label denotes: time of PML onset. Read against the paper, the sample's treatment or condition label means: on natalizumab therapy at sampling. Library construction relied on the immunoSEQ multiplex PCR assay. TCRdb took over this immuneACCESS table, retaining in-frame rearrangements with V and J assigned. Such tables are incomplete; in checked studies, under half of the missing clones stem from an unresolved V gene, and the remainder is unexplained. In all, the sample holds roughly 32,000 clones, and approximately 86% of those were seen once. Less than 7.5% of the sample comes from the top ten. Sequencing used PBMCs, obtained from a patient treated with natalizumab. The receptors derive from a woman aged 40 to 50 with progressive multifocal leukoencephalopathy.

The genes are TRBV4-2 and TRBJ1-5, with 7 bases lining up with TRBD1. Germline trimming cut 0 bases from V and 3 bases from J; bases unmatched to any gene: 2. Germline values: CDR1 LGHNA, CDR2 YNFKEQ. The CDR3 consists of 15 residues. CDR3 nucleotide sequence: TGTGCCAGCAGCCAAGATACAGGGGTCAATCAGCCCCAGCATTTT. Amino acid sequence: CASSQDTGVNQPQHF.

The chain links TRBV27 to TRBJ1-1; D is ambiguous. There are 14 residues in the CDR3. Looked up from germline, CDR1 is MNHEY and CDR2 is SMNVEV (reference sequence). V lost 5 bases to trimming and J lost 0 bases, with 10 bases between them. The DNA of the CDR3 is TGTGCCAGCAGTCTGGTTTCCATGAACACTGAAGCTTTCTTT. This encodes CASSLVSMNTEAFF.

The chain combines TRBV5-1 with TRBJ2-7; D unresolved. Trimming removed 4 bases at V and 0 bases at J, with 11 bases between. CDR3 size: 14 residues. Per germline, CDR1 SGHRS and CDR2 YFSETQ. In DNA form, the CDR3 reads TGCGCCAGCAGCGTTCAGGCCCTCTCCTACGAGCAGTACTTC. Its protein product is CASSVQALSYEQYF.